One and the same sample provided the 10 T cell receptor beta chains below, sequenced in a study of response to subunit inactivated influenza vaccine. TCRdb re-called the RT-PCR reads with MiXCR, one entry per CDR3 protein. The table has 400,000 to 650,000 distinct CDR3 sequences, about 7.2% seen once. This specimen was PBMCs from blood, taken roughly 24 months after vaccination. These receptors all come from a man aged 45-69 years who received an inactivated influenza vaccine.

This clonotype showed up many times. The chain employs TRBV12-3 or TRBV12-4 and TRBJ1-6; perhaps TRBD1 as D (6 bases). This CDR3 region has 15 residues. V lost 5 bases to trimming and J lost 8 bases, with 16 bases between them. CDR3 in DNA: TGTGCCAGCAGTCGGACTGGGGGCAGGTATTCACCCCTCCACTTT. Its protein product is CASSRTGGRYSPLHF.

This clonotype was observed a handful of times. CDR3 coding DNA: TGTGCCAGCAGAAACGCTGATACGCAGTATTTT. Translation: CASRNADTQYF. This sequence joins TRBV6-2 or TRBV6-3 and TRBJ2-3; D is unresolved. The germline V and J ends were trimmed by 6 bases and 6 bases, with 7 bases remaining between them. Germline CDR1 and CDR2: MNHEY and SVGEGT. The CDR3 contains 11 residues.

This clonotype was seen many times. The CDR3 DNA reads as TGTGCCAGCAGCTTGGTCGGGAGCGGTACCGGGGAGCTGTTTTTT. Encoded protein: CASSLVGSGTGELFF. The V call is TRBV7-2, the J call TRBJ2-2; TRBD2 might be the D (6 bases). The length of the CDR3 is 15 residues. Germline CDR1 and CDR2: SGHTA and FQGNSA. Trimming pared 3 bases from V and 5 bases from J, leaving 13 bases between.

V gene TRBV11-2 combines with J gene TRBJ2-2; 9 nucleotides match TRBD2. Germline CDR1 and CDR2: SGHAT and FQNNGV. Trimming removed 2 bases from V and 0 bases from J; junction bases left unmatched: 10. There are 19 residues in the CDR3. The DNA for the CDR3 is TGTGCCAGCAGCTTATCTGGTAGCGGGGGAGTCGCGAACACCGGGGAGCTGTTTTTT. Translating it yields CASSLSGSGGVANTGELFF.

The chain joins TRBV20-1 to TRBJ1-2, with 7 positions matching TRBD1. CDR1 and CDR2 (germline): DFQATT, SNEGSKA (reference sequence). There are 16 residues in the CDR3. V was pared by 0 bases and J by 8 bases, with 15 bases of the junction left unmatched. CDR3 DNA sequence: TGCAGTGCTAGAGACCTAGCGACAGGGCAGGCGCTGGGCTACACCTTC. Its protein product is CSARDLATGQALGYTF.

The chain is built from TRBV3-1 and TRBJ2-1, with D possibly TRBD1 on 5 matching bases. The CDR3 runs 16 residues. Trimming left V 2 bases short and J 3 bases short, with 14 bases between. The V gene's germline CDR1 is LGHDT and CDR2 YNNKEL (reference sequence). The CDR3 region has the DNA TGTGCCAGCAGCCAACTACAAGACAGTTACTACAATGAGCAGTTCTTC. Translated: CASSQLQDSYYNEQFF.

This clonotype was seen many times. The gene calls are TRBV7-8 and TRBJ2-2; D unresolved. Germline V gene data show CDR1 as SGHVS and CDR2 as FQNEAQ. Between the trimmed V and J ends, which lost 4 bases and 6 bases, there was a span of 15 bases. This CDR3 region has 15 residues. CDR3 loop: CASSSVRLSSGELFF. CDR3 sequence (DNA): TGTGCCAGCAGCTCCGTAAGGTTATCGTCCGGGGAGCTGTTTTTT.

This sequence joins TRBV5-4 and TRBJ2-6, with D uncertain. The CDR3 contains 15 residues. The V gene's germline CDR1 is SGHNT and CDR2 YYREEE (reference sequence). The V gene lost 3 bases and the J gene lost 2 bases, with 9 bases spanning the gap. The CDR3 region has the DNA TGTGCCAGCAGCTATGCCAGGACTGGGGCCAACGTCCTGACTTTC. Translation: CASSYARTGANVLTF. The full variable domain, in which reference TRBV5-4 and TRBJ2-6 provide the parts outside the CDR3, is ETGVTQSPTHLIKTRGQQVTLRCSSQSGHNTVSWYQQALGQGPQFIFQYYREEENGRGNFPPRFSGLQFPNYSSELNVNALELDDSALYLCASSYARTGANVLTFGAGSRLTVL.

This clonotype was seen a few times. The chain couples TRBV6-5 to TRBJ2-3; 9 bases align to TRBD2. The CDR3 totals 17 residues. In germline, CDR1 is MNHEY, CDR2 SVGAGI. Trimming cost V 0 bases and J 0 bases; bases outside gene matches: 4. The CDR3 spells CASSYSPSGESTDTQYF. The CDR3 nucleotides are TGTGCCAGCAGTTACTCGCCTAGCGGGGAAAGCACAGATACGCAGTATTTT.

This clonotype showed up just a few times. The chain combines TRBV7-9 with TRBJ2-5; a possible D gene is TRBD2 (6 bases). The germline CDR1 and CDR2 sequences are SEHNR and FQNEAQ (reference sequence). The CDR3 loop spans 14 amino acids. Trimming took off 3 bases at V and 3 bases at J, with 11 bases between the two ends. The CDR3: CASSFQGGKETQYF. Written as DNA, the CDR3 is TGTGCCAGCAGCTTCCAGGGCGGGAAAGAGACCCAGTACTTC. Full variable domain (outside the CDR3, taken from reference TRBV7-9 and TRBJ2-5): DTGVSQNPRHKITKRGQNVTFRCDPISEHNRLYWYRQTLGQGPEFLTYFQNEAQLEKSRLLSDRFSAERPKGSFSTLEIQRTEQGDSAMYLCASSFQGGKETQYFGPGTRLLVL.